The rows below give T cell receptor beta chains drawn from one sample of a study of beta chain features in type 1 diabetes. Assay: immunoSEQ multiplex PCR; the TCRdb copy retains only in-frame clones and omits some. Of approximately 38,000 clones listed, around half were seen once; the top ten hold 0.72%. The source material was central memory CD4+ T cells from blood. The origin of the receptors is a woman aged 18 to 35 in good health. The CDR3 runs from the conserved cysteine through the conserved F or W. A D gene is named only where the DNA matches it firmly. The size field is filled for only some rows; it gives once, few, many or a size class.

d_gene,abundance,v_gene,len,j_gene,CDR3nt,CDR3aa
-,-,TRBV30,12,TRBJ2-7,TGTGCCTGGAAACAGGGAACCTACGAGCAGTACTTC,CAWKQGTYEQYF
TRBD2,-,TRBV29-1,15,TRBJ2-7,TGCAGCGTTGGGTCCGCAGCGGGGGTTGCTTACGAGCAGTACTTC,CSVGSAAGVAYEQYF
-,-,TRBV7-9,13,TRBJ2-5,TGTGCCAGCAGCGGCAGGTTGGAAGAGACCCAGTACTTC,CASSGRLEETQYF
TRBD2,-,TRBV7-7,15,TRBJ2-1,TGTGCCAGCAGCTCTTCGGCGGGAGCGTACAATGAGCAGTTCTTC,CASSSSAGAYNEQFF
-,-,TRBV19,14,TRBJ2-2,TGTGCCAGTAGTATGGGCAGAGACACCGGGGAGCTGTTTTTT,CASSMGRDTGELFF
-,-,TRBV30,13,TRBJ2-1,TGTGCCTGGAGTGTACAGGGTCACAATGAGCAGTTCTTC,CAWSVQGHNEQFF
-,-,TRBV7-3,13,TRBJ2-7,TGTGCCAGCAGCTTAGGGGCCTCCTACGAGCAGTACTTC,CASSLGASYEQYF
-,-,TRBV5-1,14,TRBJ2-7,TGCGCCAGCAGCTTTCTGGCAGGGGATAACGAGCAGTACTTC,CASSFLAGDNEQYF
-,-,TRBV7-6,14,TRBJ1-6,TGTGCCAGCAGTACCCGGGGAGGGAATTCACCCCTCCACTTT,CASSTRGGNSPLHF
-,few,TRBV29-1,12,TRBJ1-4,TGCAGCGTTCGTCAGGGATTTGAAAAACTGTTTTTT,CSVRQGFEKLFF
TRBD1,-,TRBV2,13,TRBJ2-7,TGTGCCAGCAGGCCCAGGGGGCCCTACGAGCAGTACTTC,CASRPRGPYEQYF
TRBD2,-,TRBV7-9,15,TRBJ2-4,TGTGCCAGCAGCCCGGGACTAGTAGGAAAAAACATTCAGTACTTC,CASSPGLVGKNIQYF
TRBD2,-,TRBV5-1,18,TRBJ2-1,TGCGCCAGCAGCTTGGGGGGGTTTACTAGCGGGAGGACGAATGAGCAGTTCTTC,CASSLGGFTSGRTNEQFF
-,-,TRBV7-9,15,TRBJ1-4,TGTGCCAGCAGCCTAGGACAGACAACTAATGAAAAACTGTTTTTT,CASSLGQTTNEKLFF
-,-,TRBV30,13,TRBJ2-5,TGTGCCTGGAGTGTTGATAGACAAGAGACCCAGTACTTC,CAWSVDRQETQYF
-,few,TRBV7-2,14,TRBJ1-2,TGTGCCAGCAGGCATGAGCGGCGGCCCTATGGCTACACCTTC,CASRHERRPYGYTF
-,-,TRBV18,15,TRBJ1-2,TGTGCCAGCTCATCTCTTGGGGGCGCTAGCTATGGCTACACCTTC,CASSSLGGASYGYTF
-,-,TRBV27,16,TRBJ2-2,TGTGCCAGCAGTTTAGGTTTACTACGTAACACCGGGGAGCTGTTTTTT,CASSLGLLRNTGELFF
TRBD1,-,TRBV6-6,14,TRBJ1-2,TGTGCCAGCACCAGACAGGGGGCGGTGCATGGCTACACCTTC,CASTRQGAVHGYTF
TRBD1,once,TRBV19,15,TRBJ2-2,TGTGCCAGTAGTCTGGACAGGGTTGAGACCGGGGAGCTGTTTTTT,CASSLDRVETGELFF
-,once,TRBV7-2,17,TRBJ2-7,TGTGCCAGCAGCTCGACTTCTCCCGGGACAAACTCCTACGAGCAGTACTTC,CASSSTSPGTNSYEQYF
TRBD2,-,TRBV2,15,TRBJ2-1,TGTGCCAGCAGTGGACTAGCGGGGGGAGGGAATGAGCAGTTCTTC,CASSGLAGGGNEQFF
TRBD1,-,TRBV5-6,14,TRBJ1-2,TGTGCCAGCAATCCCGCGGGACAGTACTATGGCTACACCTTC,CASNPAGQYYGYTF
TRBD2,-,TRBV5-1,14,TRBJ2-3,TGCGCCAGCAGCATGGGGGGGGGCACAGATACGCAGTATTTT,CASSMGGGTDTQYF
-,-,TRBV28,15,TRBJ2-2,TGTGCCAGCAGTGTCGGACAAAGAGGCACCGGGGAGCTGTTTTTT,CASSVGQRGTGELFF
-,-,TRBV6-1,16,TRBJ1-4,TGTGCCAGCAGTGGTTCACTGACAGGCCTTAATGAAAAACTGTTTTTT,CASSGSLTGLNEKLFF